These T cell receptor beta chains were read from a single sample in a study of T cell responses to AZD1222 COVID-19 vaccine. Profiling relied on immunoSEQ multiplex PCR, and the TCRdb table lists in-frame clones only, not all of them. The data show around 80,000 clones, with approximately 90% seen just once and 8% held by the top ten. Here the sequenced sample was peripheral blood, taken 28 days after the second AZD1222 dose. Receptors were obtained from an adult who received the AZD1222 COVID-19 vaccine. CDR3s include the opening cysteine and the closing phenylalanine or tryptophan. D genes are given only for firm matches. Not every row has a clone size; where given, it reads once, few, many or a size class.

d_call	j_call	v_call	clone_size	cdr3_aa	cdr3_nt
-	TRBJ1-1	TRBV30	once	CAWGRSEAFF	TGTGCCTGGGGACGGTCAGAAGCTTTCTTT
-	TRBJ1-4	TRBV5-1	-	CASSLEGQGELFF	TGCGCCAGCAGTCTTGAGGGTCAGGGAGAACTGTTTTTT
-	TRBJ2-3	TRBV19	-	CASSIVASSTDTQYF	TGTGCCAGTAGTATAGTTGCCTCTAGCACAGATACGCAGTATTTT
-	TRBJ2-7	TRBV10-3	-	CAISESGGGDEQYF	TGTGCCATCAGTGAGTCCGGAGGCGGGGACGAGCAGTACTTC
-	TRBJ1-1	TRBV24-1	-	CATSDLRTENTEAFF	TGTGCCACCAGTGATTTGCGGACCGAGAACACTGAAGCTTTCTTT
-	TRBJ1-3	TRBV28	-	CASRMTRPSSGNTIYF	TGTGCCAGCAGGATGACCCGACCCAGCTCTGGAAACACCATATATTTT
TRBD1	TRBJ1-2	TRBV7-8	-	CASSLQQGLNYGYTF	TGTGCCAGCAGCTTACAACAGGGGCTTAACTATGGCTACACCTTC
-	TRBJ2-6	TRBV7-9	-	CASFPESGANVLTF	TGTGCCAGCTTTCCCGAGTCTGGGGCCAACGTCCTGACTTTC
-	TRBJ2-1	TRBV21-1	-	CASSKEIAGGSSYNEQFF	TGTGCCAGCAGCAAAGAAATAGCGGGGGGTAGCTCCTACAATGAGCAGTTCTTC
-	TRBJ2-7	TRBV4-2	once	CASSQTSPLYEQYF	TGTGCCAGCAGCCAAACAAGCCCTCTCTACGAGCAGTACTTC
TRBD2	TRBJ2-3	TRBV7-2	-	CASSTGLAGVTDTQYF	TGTGCCAGCAGCACCGGACTAGCGGGAGTCACAGATACGCAGTATTTT
TRBD1	TRBJ2-7	TRBV9	-	CASSGTGGSYEQYF	TGTGCCAGCAGCGGGACAGGGGGCTCCTACGAGCAGTACTTC
-	TRBJ1-4	TRBV11-2	-	CASRQPGTSNEKLFF	TGTGCCAGCAGGCAACCCGGGACATCTAATGAAAAACTGTTTTTT
-	TRBJ1-1	TRBV9	-	CASSVDLSGEAFF	TGTGCCAGCAGCGTAGATCTGAGCGGGGAAGCTTTCTTT
TRBD2	TRBJ2-3	TRBV28	-	CATERSGSLNTQYF	TGTGCCACCGAGCGTAGCGGGAGCTTAAATACGCAGTATTTT
-	TRBJ2-3	TRBV7-2	-	CASSRDPTSTDTQYF	TGTGCCAGCAGCAGGGACCCTACTAGCACAGATACGCAGTATTTT
TRBD1	TRBJ2-3	TRBV28	-	CASRRWDSLDTQYF	TGTGCCAGCAGGAGGTGGGACAGTTTAGATACGCAGTATTTT
-	TRBJ1-2	TRBV20-1	-	CSASQPRGYGYTF	TGCAGTGCTAGTCAACCACGGGGCTATGGCTACACCTTC
-	TRBJ2-1	TRBV3-1/TRBV3-2	-	CASRSEGGDSYNEQFF	TGTGCCAGCCGTAGTGAAGGGGGGGACTCCTACAATGAGCAGTTCTTC
-	TRBJ1-4	TRBV2	once	CASIRGGGEKLFF	TGTGCCAGCATAAGGGGCGGAGGGGAAAAACTGTTTTTT